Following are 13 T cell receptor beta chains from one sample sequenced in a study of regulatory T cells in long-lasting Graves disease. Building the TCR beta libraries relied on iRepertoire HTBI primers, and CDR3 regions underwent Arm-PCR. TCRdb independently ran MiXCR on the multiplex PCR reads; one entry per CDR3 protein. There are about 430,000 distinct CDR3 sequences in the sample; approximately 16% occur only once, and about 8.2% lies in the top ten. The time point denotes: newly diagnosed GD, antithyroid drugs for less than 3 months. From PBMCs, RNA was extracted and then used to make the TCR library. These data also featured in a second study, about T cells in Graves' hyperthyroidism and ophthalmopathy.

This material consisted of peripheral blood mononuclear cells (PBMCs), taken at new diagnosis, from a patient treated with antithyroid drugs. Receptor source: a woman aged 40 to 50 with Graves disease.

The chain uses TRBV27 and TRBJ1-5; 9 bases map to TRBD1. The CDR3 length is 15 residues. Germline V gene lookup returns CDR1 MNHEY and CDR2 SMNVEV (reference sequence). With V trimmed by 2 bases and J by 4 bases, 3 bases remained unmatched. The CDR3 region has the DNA TGTGCCAGCAGTTTAGGGACAGGGAGAAATCAGCCCCAGCATTTT. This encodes CASSLGTGRNQPQHF.

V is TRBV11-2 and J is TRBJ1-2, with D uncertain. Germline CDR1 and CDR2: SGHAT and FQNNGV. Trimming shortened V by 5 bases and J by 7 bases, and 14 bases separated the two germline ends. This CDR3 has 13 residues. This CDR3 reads CASSLTRLGGYTF. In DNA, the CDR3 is TGTGCCAGCAGCCTCACTCGACTGGGTGGCTACACCTTC. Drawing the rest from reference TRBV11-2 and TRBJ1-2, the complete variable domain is EAGVAQSPRYKIIEKRQSVAFWCNPISGHATLYWYQQILGQGPKLLIQFQNNGVVDDSQLPKDRFSAERLKGVDSTLKIQPAKLEDSAVYLCASSLTRLGGYTFGSGTRLTVV.

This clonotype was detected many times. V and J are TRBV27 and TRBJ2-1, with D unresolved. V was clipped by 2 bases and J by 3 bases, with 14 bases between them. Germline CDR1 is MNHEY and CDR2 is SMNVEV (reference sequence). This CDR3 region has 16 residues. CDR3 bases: TGTGCCAGCAGTTTAGAGGTAGACCCATTCTACAATGAGCAGTTCTTC. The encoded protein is CASSLEVDPFYNEQFF.

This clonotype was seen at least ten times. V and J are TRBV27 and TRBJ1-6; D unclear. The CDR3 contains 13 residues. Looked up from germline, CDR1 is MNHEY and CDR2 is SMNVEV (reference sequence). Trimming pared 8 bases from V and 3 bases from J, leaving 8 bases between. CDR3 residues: CASQPGYNSPLHF. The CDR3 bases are TGTGCCAGCCAACCAGGCTATAATTCACCCCTCCACTTT.

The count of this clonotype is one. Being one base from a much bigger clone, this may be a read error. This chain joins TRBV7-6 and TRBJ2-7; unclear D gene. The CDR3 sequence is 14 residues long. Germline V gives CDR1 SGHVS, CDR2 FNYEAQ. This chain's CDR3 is CAGSPRRDAYEQYF. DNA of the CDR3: TGTGCCGGCAGCCCCAGAAGGGATGCCTACGAGCAGTACTTC.

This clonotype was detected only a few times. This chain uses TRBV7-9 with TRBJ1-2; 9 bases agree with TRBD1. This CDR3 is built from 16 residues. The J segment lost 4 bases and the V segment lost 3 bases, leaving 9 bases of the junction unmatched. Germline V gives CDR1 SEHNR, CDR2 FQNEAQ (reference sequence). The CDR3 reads CASSFAGDRESYGYTF. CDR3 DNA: TGTGCCAGCAGCTTTGCAGGGGACAGGGAGAGCTATGGCTACACCTTC.

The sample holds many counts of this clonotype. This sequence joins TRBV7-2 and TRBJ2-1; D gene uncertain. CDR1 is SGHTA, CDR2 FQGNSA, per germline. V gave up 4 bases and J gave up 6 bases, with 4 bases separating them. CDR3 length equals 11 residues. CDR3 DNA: TGTGCCAGCAGCTCCCTCAATGAGCAGTTCTTC. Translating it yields CASSSLNEQFF.

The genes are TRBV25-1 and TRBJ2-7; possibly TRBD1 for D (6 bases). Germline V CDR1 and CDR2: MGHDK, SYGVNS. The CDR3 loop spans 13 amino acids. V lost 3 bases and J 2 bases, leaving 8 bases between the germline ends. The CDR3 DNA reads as TGTGCCAGCAGTGACAGGGACACCTACGAGCAGTACTTC. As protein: CASSDRDTYEQYF.

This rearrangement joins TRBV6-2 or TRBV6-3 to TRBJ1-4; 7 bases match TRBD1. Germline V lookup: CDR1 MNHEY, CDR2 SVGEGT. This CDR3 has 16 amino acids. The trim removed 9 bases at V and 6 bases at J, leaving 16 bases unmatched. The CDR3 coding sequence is TGTGCCAGTCACCGGGGGCAGGGACAGACTTATGAAAAACTGTTTTTT. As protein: CASHRGQGQTYEKLFF.

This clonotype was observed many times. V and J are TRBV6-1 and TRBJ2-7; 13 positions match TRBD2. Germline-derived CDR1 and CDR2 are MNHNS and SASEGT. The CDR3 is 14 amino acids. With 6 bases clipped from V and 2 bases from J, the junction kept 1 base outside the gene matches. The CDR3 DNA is TGTGCCAGCAGCGGGACTAGCGGGGCCTACGAGCAGTACTTC. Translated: CASSGTSGAYEQYF.

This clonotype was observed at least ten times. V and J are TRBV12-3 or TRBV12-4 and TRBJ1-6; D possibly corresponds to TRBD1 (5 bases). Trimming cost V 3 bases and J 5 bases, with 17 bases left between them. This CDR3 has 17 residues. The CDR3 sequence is CASSFLANLGDNSPLHF. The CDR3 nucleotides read TGTGCCAGCAGTTTTTTGGCCAATTTAGGGGATAATTCACCCCTCCACTTT.

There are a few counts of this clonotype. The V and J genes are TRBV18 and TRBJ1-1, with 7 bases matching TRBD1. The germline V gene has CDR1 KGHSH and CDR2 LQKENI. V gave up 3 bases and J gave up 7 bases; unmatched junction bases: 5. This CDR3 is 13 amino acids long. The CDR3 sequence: CASSPQGEGEAFF. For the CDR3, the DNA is TGTGCCAGCTCACCGCAGGGGGAAGGTGAAGCTTTCTTT. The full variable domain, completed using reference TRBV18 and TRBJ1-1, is NAGVMQNPRHLVRRRGQEARLRCSPMKGHSHVYWYRQLPEEGLKFMVYLQKENIIDESGMPKERFSAEFPKEGPSILRIQQVVRGDSAAYFCASSPQGEGEAFFGQGTRLTVV.

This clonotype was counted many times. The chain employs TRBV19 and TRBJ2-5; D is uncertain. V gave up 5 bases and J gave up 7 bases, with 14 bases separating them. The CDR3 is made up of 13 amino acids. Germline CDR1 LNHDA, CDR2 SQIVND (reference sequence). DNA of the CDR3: TGTGCCAGTAGTTCCGAATTGATGGGGACCCAGTACTTC. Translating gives CASSSELMGTQYF. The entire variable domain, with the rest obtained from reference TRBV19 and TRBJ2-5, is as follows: DGGITQSPKYLFRKEGQNVTLSCEQNLNHDAMYWYRQDPGQGLRLIYYSQIVNDFQKGDIAEGYSVSREKKESFPLTVTSAQKNPTAFYLCASSSELMGTQYFGPGTRLLVL.